The sample holds many counts of the clone carrying this TCR beta chain. What it binds is not known. The sample originates from a study of CD8 T cells in ankylosing spondylitis. Study results and caveats: A TCR beta motif of several highly homologous variants seemed to mark ankylosing spondylitis blood. Significant enrichment of disease-linked clones was reported in matched ankylosing spondylitis synovial fluid.

The CDR3 sequence is 14 residues long. Per germline, CDR1 MDHEN and CDR2 SYDVKM. The V and J ends lost 7 bases and 3 bases, in that order; junction bases with no gene match: 6. With molecular barcodes, quantitative 5'-RACE was used to make the TCR beta libraries. TCRdb itself ran the 5' RACE reads through MiXCR, one entry per CDR3 protein. The sample lists 150,000 or so distinct CDR3 sequences, roughly 34% occurring once. Sequencing was done on a sample of synovial fluid, either unsorted or a sorted T cell fraction (not recorded which). The receptor was derived from a male donor with ankylosing spondylitis. The V and J genes are TRBV28 and TRBJ2-7; TRBD1 matches 10 bases. The CDR3 loop reads CASTVDRGFYEQYF. For the CDR3, the DNA is TGTGCCAGCACGGTGGACAGGGGGTTCTACGAGCAGTACTTC. Based on the CDR3 plus reference TRBV28 and TRBJ2-7, the full variable domain is DVKVTQSSRYLVKRTGEKVFLECVQDMDHENMFWYRQDPGLGLRLIYFSYDVKMKEKGDIPEGYSVSREKKERFSLILESASTNQTSMYLCASTVDRGFYEQYFGPGTRLTVT.